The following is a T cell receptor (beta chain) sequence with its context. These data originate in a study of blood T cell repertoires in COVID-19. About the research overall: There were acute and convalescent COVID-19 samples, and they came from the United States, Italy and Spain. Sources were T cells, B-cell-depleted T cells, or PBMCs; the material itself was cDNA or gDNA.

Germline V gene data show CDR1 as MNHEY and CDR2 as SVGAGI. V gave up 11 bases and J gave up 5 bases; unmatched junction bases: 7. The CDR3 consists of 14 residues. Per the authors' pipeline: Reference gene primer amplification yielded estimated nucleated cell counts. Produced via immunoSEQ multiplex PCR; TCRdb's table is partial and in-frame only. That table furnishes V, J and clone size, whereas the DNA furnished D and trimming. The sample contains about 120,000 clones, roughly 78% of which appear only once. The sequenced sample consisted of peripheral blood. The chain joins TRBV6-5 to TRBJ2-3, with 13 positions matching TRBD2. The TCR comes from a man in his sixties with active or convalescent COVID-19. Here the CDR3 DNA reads TGTGCCGTCGGGACTAGCGGGATCAAAGATACGCAGTATTTT. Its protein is CAVGTSGIKDTQYF.